This TCR beta chain was documented in a study of cytomegalovirus exposure and HLA in healthy donors. Study-level results: Among the sequence variants, a highly shared cluster was likely an artifact of sequencing.

With respect to this clone: Its target is unknown.

The germline V gene encodes CDR1 SNHLY and CDR2 FYNNEI. CDR3 length equals 14 residues. Trimming took off 5 bases at V and 2 bases at J, with 11 bases between the two ends. Vbeta (60) and Jbeta (13) primers were used in the PCR. Some clones are missing from TCRdb's copy, which holds only in-frame ones; the method was immunoSEQ multiplex PCR. The sample contains about 150,000 clones, about three quarters of which appear only once. Sequencing input: PBMCs. This sequence joins TRBV2 and TRBJ2-3; tentative D call: TRBD1 (6 bases). This clonotype originated in a man aged 40-50 years in good health and CMV-seropositive. The CDR3 loop is CASSSTGPTDTQYF. In DNA form, the CDR3 reads TGTGCCAGCAGTTCAACAGGGCCCACAGATACGCAGTATTTT.